The clone carrying this TCR beta chain was seen repeatedly, ten times or more. This sample is drawn from a study of regulatory T cells in long-lasting Graves disease. Time point described: newly diagnosed GD, antithyroid drugs for less than 3 months. PBMCs were the source of the RNA used for TCR sequencing. Investigators prepared the TCR beta libraries by applying iRepertoire HTBI primers and Arm-PCR of CDR3 regions. TCRdb itself ran the multiplex PCR reads through MiXCR, one entry per CDR3 protein. This table has hundreds of thousands of distinct CDR3 sequences, approximately 13% appearing once. This CDR3 has 14 amino acids. Looked up from germline, CDR1 is MNHNS and CDR2 is SASEGT. V was trimmed by 4 bases and J by 5 bases, leaving 15 bases between them. The same specimen was also included in a second study, on T cells in Graves' hyperthyroidism and ophthalmopathy.

The genes are TRBV6-1 and TRBJ2-7; the D is unclear. The receptor's source is a man younger than 40 with Graves disease. This material consisted of peripheral blood mononuclear cells (PBMCs), taken at new diagnosis, from a patient treated with antithyroid drugs. Written as DNA, the CDR3 is TGTGCCAGCAGTGGGACCATAACGCTCCACGAGCAGTACTTC. Protein sequence: CASSGTITLHEQYF.